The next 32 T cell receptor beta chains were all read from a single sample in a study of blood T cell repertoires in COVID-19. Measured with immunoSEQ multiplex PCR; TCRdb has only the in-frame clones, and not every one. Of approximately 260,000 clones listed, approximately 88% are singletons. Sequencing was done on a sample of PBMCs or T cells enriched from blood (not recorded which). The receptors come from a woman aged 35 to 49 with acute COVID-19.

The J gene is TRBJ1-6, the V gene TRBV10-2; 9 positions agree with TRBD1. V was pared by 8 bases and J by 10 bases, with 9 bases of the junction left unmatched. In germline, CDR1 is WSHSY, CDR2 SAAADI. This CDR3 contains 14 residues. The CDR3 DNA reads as TGCGCCAGCGGAACAGGGGGCGGAATATCACCCCTCCACTTT. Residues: CASGTGGGISPLHF.

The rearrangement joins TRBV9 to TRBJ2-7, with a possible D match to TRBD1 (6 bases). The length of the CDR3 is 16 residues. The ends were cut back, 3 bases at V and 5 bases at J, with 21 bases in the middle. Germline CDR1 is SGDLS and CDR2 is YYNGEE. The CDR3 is CASSAAPQGEVNEQYF. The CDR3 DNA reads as TGTGCCAGCAGCGCCGCACCACAGGGTGAGGTGAACGAGCAGTACTTC.

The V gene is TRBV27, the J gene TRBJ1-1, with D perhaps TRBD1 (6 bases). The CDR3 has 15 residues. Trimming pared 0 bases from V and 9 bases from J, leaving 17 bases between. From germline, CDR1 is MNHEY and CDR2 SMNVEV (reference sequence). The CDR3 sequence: CASSLSRSGAGKAFF. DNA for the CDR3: TGTGCCAGCAGTTTATCGAGGTCAGGGGCCGGGAAAGCTTTCTTT.

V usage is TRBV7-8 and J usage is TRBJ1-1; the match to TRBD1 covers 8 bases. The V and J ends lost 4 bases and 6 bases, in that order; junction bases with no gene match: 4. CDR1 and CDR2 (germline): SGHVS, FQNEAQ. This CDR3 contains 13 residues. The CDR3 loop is CASSSDRGPEAFF. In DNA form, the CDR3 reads TGTGCCAGCAGCTCAGACAGGGGTCCTGAAGCTTTCTTT.

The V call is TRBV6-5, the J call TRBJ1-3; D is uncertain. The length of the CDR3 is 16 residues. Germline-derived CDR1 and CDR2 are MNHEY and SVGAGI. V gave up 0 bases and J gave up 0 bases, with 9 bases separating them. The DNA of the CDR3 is TGTGCCAGCAGTTACTCAACGAGCTCCTCTGGAAACACCATATATTTT. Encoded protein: CASSYSTSSSGNTIYF.

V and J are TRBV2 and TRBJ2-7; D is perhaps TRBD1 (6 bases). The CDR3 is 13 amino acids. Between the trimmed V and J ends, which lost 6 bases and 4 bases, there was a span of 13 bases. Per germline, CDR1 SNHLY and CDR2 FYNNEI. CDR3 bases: TGTGCCAGCAGCATCGGACAGTTGTACGAGCAGTACTTC. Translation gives CASSIGQLYEQYF.

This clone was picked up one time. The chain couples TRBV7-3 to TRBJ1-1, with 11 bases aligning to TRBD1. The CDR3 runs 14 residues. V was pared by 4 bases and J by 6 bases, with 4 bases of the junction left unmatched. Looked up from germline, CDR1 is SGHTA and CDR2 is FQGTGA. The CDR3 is CASSSGQGASEAFF. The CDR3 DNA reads TGTGCCAGCAGCTCAGGACAGGGGGCATCTGAAGCTTTCTTT.

In DNA form, the CDR3 reads TGTGCCACCAGTGATGTATACTACACTGAAGCTTTCTTT. Its protein product is CATSDVYYTEAFF. The chain links TRBV24-1 to TRBJ1-1; unclear D gene. This CDR3 is built from 13 residues. Germline V gene data show CDR1 as KGHDR and CDR2 as SFDVKD. The V and J ends lost 3 bases and 3 bases respectively, with 7 bases between them.

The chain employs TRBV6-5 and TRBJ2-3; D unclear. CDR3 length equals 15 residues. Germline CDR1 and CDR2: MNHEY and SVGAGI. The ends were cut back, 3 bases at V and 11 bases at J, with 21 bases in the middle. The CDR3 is CASSYSLDQVNGQYF. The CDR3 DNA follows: TGTGCCAGCAGTTATAGTTTGGATCAGGTGAATGGGCAGTATTTT.

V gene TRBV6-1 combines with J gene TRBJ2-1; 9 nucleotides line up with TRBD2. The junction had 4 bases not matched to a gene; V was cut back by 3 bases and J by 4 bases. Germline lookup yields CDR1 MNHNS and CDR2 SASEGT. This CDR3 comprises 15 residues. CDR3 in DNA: TGTGCCAGCAGTGAGCGGGAGGGTAGGTACAATGAGCAGTTCTTC. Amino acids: CASSEREGRYNEQFF.

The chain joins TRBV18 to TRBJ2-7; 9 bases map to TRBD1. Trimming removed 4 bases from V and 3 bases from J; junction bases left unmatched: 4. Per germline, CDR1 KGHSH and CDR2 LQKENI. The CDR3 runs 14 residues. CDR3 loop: CASSLTGGDYEQYF. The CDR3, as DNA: TGTGCCAGCTCACTGACAGGGGGTGACTACGAGCAGTACTTC.

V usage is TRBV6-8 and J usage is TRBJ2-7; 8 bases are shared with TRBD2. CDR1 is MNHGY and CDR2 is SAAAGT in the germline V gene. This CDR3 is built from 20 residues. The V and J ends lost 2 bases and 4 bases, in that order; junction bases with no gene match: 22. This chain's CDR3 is CASSYLGARAGGPIWYEQYV. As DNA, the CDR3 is TGTGCCAGCAGTTACCTTGGGGCCAGGGCGGGAGGCCCCATTTGGTACGAGCAGTACGTC.

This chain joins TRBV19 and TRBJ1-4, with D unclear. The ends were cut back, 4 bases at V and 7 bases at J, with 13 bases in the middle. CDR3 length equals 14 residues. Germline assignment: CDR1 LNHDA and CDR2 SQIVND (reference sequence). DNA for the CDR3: TGTGCCAGTAGTAGCCAACCAGGTGGTGAAAAACTGTTTTTT. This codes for CASSSQPGGEKLFF.

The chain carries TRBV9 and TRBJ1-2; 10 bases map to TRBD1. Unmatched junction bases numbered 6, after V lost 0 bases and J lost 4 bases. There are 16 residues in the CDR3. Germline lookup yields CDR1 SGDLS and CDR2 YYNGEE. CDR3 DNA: TGTGCCAGCAGCGTAGCCCCGGGACAGGGGATCTATGGCTACACCTTC. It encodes CASSVAPGQGIYGYTF.

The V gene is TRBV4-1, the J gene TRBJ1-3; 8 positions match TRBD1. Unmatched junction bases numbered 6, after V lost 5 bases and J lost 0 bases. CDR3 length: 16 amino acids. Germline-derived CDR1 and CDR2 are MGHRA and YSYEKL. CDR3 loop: CASSFIGQGSGNTIYF. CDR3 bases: TGCGCCAGCAGCTTTATTGGACAGGGCTCTGGAAACACCATATATTTT.

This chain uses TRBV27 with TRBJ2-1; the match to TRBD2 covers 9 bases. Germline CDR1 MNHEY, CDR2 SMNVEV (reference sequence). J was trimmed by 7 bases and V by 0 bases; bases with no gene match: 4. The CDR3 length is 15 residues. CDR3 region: CASSLSREGLNEQFF. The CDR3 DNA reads TGTGCCAGCAGTTTATCGCGGGAGGGCCTAAATGAGCAGTTCTTC.

The CDR3 spells CASSPPQGGGTEAFF. Here the CDR3 DNA reads TGTGCCAGCTCACCACCTCAGGGAGGGGGCACTGAAGCTTTCTTT. J is TRBJ1-1 and V is TRBV18, with D possibly being TRBD1 (6 bases). Trimming removed 0 bases at V and 4 bases at J, with 12 bases between. This CDR3 contains 15 residues. Germline CDR1 reads KGHSH; CDR2 reads LQKENI.

The CDR3 region has the DNA TGTGCCAGCAGCACCTCAGCGGGGATCGGGGGAGAGCAGTACTTC. Its protein product is CASSTSAGIGGEQYF. The chain couples TRBV28 to TRBJ2-7; 7 bases agree with TRBD2. The germline V gene encodes CDR1 MDHEN and CDR2 SYDVKM. The CDR3 consists of 15 residues. After removal of 6 bases from V and 7 bases from J, the junction contained 15 bases not matched to a gene.

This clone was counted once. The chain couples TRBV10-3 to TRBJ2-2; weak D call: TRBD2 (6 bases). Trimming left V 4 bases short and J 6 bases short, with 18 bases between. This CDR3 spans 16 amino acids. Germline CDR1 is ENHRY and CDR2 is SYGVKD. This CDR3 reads CAISARGSGSAGELFF. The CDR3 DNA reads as TGTGCCATCAGTGCGAGAGGGAGCGGGTCAGCCGGGGAGCTGTTTTTT.

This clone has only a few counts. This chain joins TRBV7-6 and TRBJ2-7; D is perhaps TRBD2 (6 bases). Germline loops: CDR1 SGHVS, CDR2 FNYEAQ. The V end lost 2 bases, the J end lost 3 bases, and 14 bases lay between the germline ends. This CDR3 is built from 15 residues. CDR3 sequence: CASSLSRDSGYEQYF. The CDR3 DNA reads TGTGCCAGCAGCTTATCCAGGGACTCGGGCTACGAGCAGTACTTC. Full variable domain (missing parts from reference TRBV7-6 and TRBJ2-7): GAGVSQSPRYKVTKRGQDVALRCDPISGHVSLYWYRQALGQGPEFLTYFNYEAQQDKSGLPNDRFSAERPEGSISTLTIQRTEQRDSAMYRCASSLSRDSGYEQYFGPGTRLTVT.

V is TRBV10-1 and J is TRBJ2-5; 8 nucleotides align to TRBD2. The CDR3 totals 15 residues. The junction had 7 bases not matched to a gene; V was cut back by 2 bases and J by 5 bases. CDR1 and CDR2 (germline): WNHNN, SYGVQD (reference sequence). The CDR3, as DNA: TGCGCCAGCAGTGAGAGCCGGGAGGGACGGGAGACCCAGTACTTC. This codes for CASSESREGRETQYF.

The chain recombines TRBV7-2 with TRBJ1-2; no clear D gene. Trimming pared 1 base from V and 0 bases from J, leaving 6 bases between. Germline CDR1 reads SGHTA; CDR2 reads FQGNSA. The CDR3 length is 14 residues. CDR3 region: CASSLESANYGYTF. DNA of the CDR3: TGTGCCAGCAGCTTAGAGTCGGCTAACTATGGCTACACCTTC.

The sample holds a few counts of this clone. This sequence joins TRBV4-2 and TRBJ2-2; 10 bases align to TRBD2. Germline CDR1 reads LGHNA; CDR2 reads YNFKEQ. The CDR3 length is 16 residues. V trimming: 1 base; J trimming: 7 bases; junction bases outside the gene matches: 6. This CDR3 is CASSQVSGREVGELFF. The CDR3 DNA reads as TGTGCCAGCAGCCAAGTAAGCGGGAGGGAAGTCGGGGAGCTGTTTTTT.

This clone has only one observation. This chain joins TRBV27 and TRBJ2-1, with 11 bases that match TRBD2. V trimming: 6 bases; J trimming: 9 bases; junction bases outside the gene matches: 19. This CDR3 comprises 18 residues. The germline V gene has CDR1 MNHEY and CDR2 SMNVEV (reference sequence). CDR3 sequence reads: CASSFSRIAGGDGAEQFF. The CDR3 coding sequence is TGTGCCAGCAGCTTCAGTAGGATAGCGGGAGGGGACGGCGCTGAGCAGTTCTTC.

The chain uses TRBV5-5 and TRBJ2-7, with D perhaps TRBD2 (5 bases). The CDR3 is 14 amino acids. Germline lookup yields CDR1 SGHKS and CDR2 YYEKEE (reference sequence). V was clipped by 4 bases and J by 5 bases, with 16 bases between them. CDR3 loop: CASSVIVAEDEQYV. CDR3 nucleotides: TGTGCCAGCAGCGTAATAGTGGCGGAGGACGAGCAGTACGTC.

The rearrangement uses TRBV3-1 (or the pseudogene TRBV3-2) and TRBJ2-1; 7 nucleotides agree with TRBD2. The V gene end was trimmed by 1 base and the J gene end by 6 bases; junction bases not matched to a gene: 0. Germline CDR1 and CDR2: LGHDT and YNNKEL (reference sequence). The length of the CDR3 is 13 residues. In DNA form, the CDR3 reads TGTGCCAGCAGCCAAGGGGAGGGCAATGAGCAGTTCTTC. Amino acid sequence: CASSQGEGNEQFF.

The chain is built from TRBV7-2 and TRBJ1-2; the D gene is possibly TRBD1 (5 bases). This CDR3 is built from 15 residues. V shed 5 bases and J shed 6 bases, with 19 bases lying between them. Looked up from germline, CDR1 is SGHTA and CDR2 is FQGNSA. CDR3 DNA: TGTGCCAGCAGCCAAAGGGGCGGAAGATGGGATGGCTACACCTTC. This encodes CASSQRGGRWDGYTF.

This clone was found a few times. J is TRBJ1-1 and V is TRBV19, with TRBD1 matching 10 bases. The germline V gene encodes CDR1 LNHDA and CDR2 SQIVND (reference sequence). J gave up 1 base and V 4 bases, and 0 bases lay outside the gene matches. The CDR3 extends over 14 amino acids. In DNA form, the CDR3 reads TGTGCCAGTAGTAGACAGGGGGCGAACACTGAAGCTTTCTTT. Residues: CASSRQGANTEAFF. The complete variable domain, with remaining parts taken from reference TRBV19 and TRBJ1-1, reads DGGITQSPKYLFRKEGQNVTLSCEQNLNHDAMYWYRQDPGQGLRLIYYSQIVNDFQKGDIAEGYSVSREKKESFPLTVTSAQKNPTAFYLCASSRQGANTEAFFGQGTRLTVV.

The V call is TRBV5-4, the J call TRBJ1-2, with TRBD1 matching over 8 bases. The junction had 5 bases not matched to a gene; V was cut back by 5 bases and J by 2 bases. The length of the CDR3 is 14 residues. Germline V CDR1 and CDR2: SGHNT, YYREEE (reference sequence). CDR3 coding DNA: TGTGCCAGCAGATACGCAGGGGGCAACTATGGCTACACCTTC. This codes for CASRYAGGNYGYTF.

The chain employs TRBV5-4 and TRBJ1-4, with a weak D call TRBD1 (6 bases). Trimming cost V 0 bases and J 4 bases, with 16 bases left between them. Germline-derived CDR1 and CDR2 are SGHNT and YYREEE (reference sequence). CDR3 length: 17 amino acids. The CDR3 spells CASSLARGTNVNEKLFF. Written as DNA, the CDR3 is TGTGCCAGCAGCTTGGCCCGAGGGACAAATGTTAATGAAAAACTGTTTTTT.

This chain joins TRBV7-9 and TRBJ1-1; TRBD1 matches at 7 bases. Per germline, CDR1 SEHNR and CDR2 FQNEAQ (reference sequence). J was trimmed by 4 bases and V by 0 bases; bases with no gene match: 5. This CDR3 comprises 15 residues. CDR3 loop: CASSLATGLSTEAFF. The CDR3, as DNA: TGTGCCAGCAGCTTAGCGACAGGGCTGAGCACTGAAGCTTTCTTT.

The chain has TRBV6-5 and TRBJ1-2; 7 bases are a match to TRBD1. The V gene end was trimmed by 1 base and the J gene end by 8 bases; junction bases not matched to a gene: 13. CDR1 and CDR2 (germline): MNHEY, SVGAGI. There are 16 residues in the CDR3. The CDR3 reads CASSYFGRSQGGGYTF. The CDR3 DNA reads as TGTGCCAGCAGTTACTTTGGGCGGAGTCAGGGGGGCGGCTACACCTTC.